By frequency, the clone carrying this T cell receptor beta chain is medium-sized (0.01 to 0.1%). The data stem from a study of T cell clusters in autoimmune cytopenias. Some 39,000 genome equivalents of blood DNA were amplified for TRB. One tube held mixed TRB-A and TRB-B primer pools for touch-down PCR. TCRdb re-called the multiplex PCR reads; every CDR3 protein appears as one record, without DNA. This sample carries 4,000 to 5,000 distinct CDR3 sequences, with about 10% going to the ten biggest clones. The CDR3 runs to 19 residues. The germline V gene has CDR1 ENHRY and CDR2 SYGVKD. These data also featured in a second study, about T cell repertoires in aging, cancer and after chemotherapy.

This chain joins TRBV10-3 and TRBJ1-6. The specimen was peripheral blood. The TCR comes from a human donor in good health. The CDR3 is CAISESILPVRGEDSPLHF.